The next 21 T cell receptor beta chains were all read from a single sample in a study of blood T cell repertoires in COVID-19. Generated by immunoSEQ multiplex PCR, the TCRdb table keeps only in-frame clones and is missing some. The data hold around 320,000 clones, with 75% to 90% observed a single time. Sequenced: peripheral blood. All receptors come from a young man with active or convalescent COVID-19.

The chain links TRBV5-1 to TRBJ1-1, with 9 nucleotides matching TRBD1. This CDR3 comprises 15 residues. The ends lost 5 bases at V and 2 bases at J; junction bases unmatched: 7. Germline CDR1 is SGHRS and CDR2 is YFSETQ. The CDR3 protein is CASRFQDRGNTEAFF. The CDR3 nucleotides are TGCGCCAGCAGGTTCCAGGACAGGGGTAACACTGAAGCTTTCTTT.

The rearrangement uses TRBV5-1 and TRBJ2-2, with unresolved D. CDR1 is SGHRS, CDR2 YFSETQ, per germline. Trimming removed 4 bases at V and 2 bases at J, with 12 bases between. This CDR3 has 15 amino acids. This CDR3 is CASSQAGTNTGELFF. In DNA, the CDR3 is TGCGCCAGCAGCCAGGCAGGAACCAACACCGGGGAGCTGTTTTTT.

V usage is TRBV19 and J usage is TRBJ2-2; possible D gene TRBD2, 6 bases. The V gene lost 7 bases and the J gene lost 2 bases, with 20 bases spanning the gap. The V gene's germline CDR1 is LNHDA and CDR2 SQIVND (reference sequence). The CDR3 is 17 residues long. CDR3: CASTTFTVAGNTGELFF. CDR3 nucleotides: TGTGCCAGTACCACATTCACCGTGGCGGGAAACACCGGGGAGCTGTTTTTT.

V usage is TRBV6-2 or TRBV6-3 and J usage is TRBJ1-5; D is uncertain. V lost 6 bases and J 7 bases, leaving 13 bases between the germline ends. This CDR3 contains 13 residues. Germline V lookup: CDR1 MNHEY, CDR2 SVGEGT. CDR3 protein: CASSPGAHQPQHF. For the CDR3, the DNA is TGTGCCAGCAGCCCGGGCGCCCACCAGCCCCAGCATTTT.

V gene TRBV4-1 combines with J gene TRBJ2-1; 11 positions match TRBD2. This CDR3 region has 16 residues. Germline V gene lookup returns CDR1 MGHRA and CDR2 YSYEKL. V trimming: 1 base; J trimming: 6 bases; junction bases outside the gene matches: 5. The CDR3 region has the DNA TGCGCCAGCAGCCAAGTAGCGGGAGGGCCTTTCAATGAGCAGTTCTTC. As protein: CASSQVAGGPFNEQFF.

This clone was detected many times. The same CDR3 is also encoded by other DNA sequences in this sample. The V and J genes are TRBV6-5 and TRBJ1-6; D unclear. Trimming took off 7 bases at V and 0 bases at J, with 10 bases between the two ends. CDR3 length equals 15 residues. CDR1 MNHEY and CDR2 SVGAGI come from the germline V gene. The CDR3 protein is CASTPPSSYNSPLHF. The CDR3, as DNA: TGTGCCAGCACCCCACCGAGCTCCTATAATTCACCCCTCCACTTT.

The V gene is TRBV11-3, the J gene TRBJ2-1; 12 positions match TRBD2. J lost 8 bases, V lost 1 base, and 3 bases had no gene match. The CDR3 covers 15 residues. Germline V lookup: CDR1 SGHNT, CDR2 YENEEA. CDR3 DNA: TGTGCCAGCAGCTTAGGACTAGCGGGAGTGGATGAGCAGTTCTTC. Translating gives CASSLGLAGVDEQFF.

The chain has TRBV13 and TRBJ2-7, with D hard to call. The CDR3 sequence is 16 residues long. Trimming stripped 5 bases from V and 2 bases from J, with 19 bases between. Germline loops: CDR1 PRHDT, CDR2 FYEKMQ (reference sequence). For the CDR3, the DNA is TGTGCCAGCAGCAACCAACAGTTATCTCCCACCTACGAGCAGTACTTC. Its translation is CASSNQQLSPTYEQYF.

This chain uses TRBV18 with TRBJ2-7, with D tentatively TRBD2 (5 bases). V shed 2 bases and J shed 0 bases, with 11 bases lying between them. The CDR3 has 15 amino acids. Germline CDR1 reads KGHSH; CDR2 reads LQKENI. This CDR3 is CASSPIITSSYEQYF. The CDR3 DNA is TGTGCCAGCTCACCAATCATCACTAGCTCCTACGAGCAGTACTTC.

This chain connects TRBV6-6 to TRBJ2-7; possible D gene TRBD2, 6 bases. Trimming cost V 2 bases and J 2 bases, with 13 bases left between them. Germline CDR1 is MNHNY and CDR2 is SVGAGI (reference sequence). This CDR3 spans 15 amino acids. Here the CDR3 reads CASSYLSGATYEQYF. In DNA form, the CDR3 reads TGTGCCAGCAGTTACCTTAGCGGTGCCACCTACGAGCAGTACTTC.

In DNA form, the CDR3 reads TGTGCCAGCAGCCAACCGCAGGGAGGGGAGACCCAGTACTTC. It specifies CASSQPQGGETQYF. This chain connects TRBV14 to TRBJ2-5; 7 nucleotides agree with TRBD2. Germline V lookup: CDR1 SGHDN, CDR2 FVKESK. V lost 2 bases to trimming and J lost 5 bases; unmatched junction nucleotides: 5. The CDR3 consists of 14 residues.

This rearrangement joins TRBV24-1 to TRBJ2-2; D ambiguous. Germline CDR1 KGHDR, CDR2 SFDVKD. The CDR3 covers 15 residues. With 4 bases removed from V and 1 base from J, the gap between germline ends came to 9 bases. The CDR3 DNA reads TGTGCCACCAGTGACGACCGCGGGAACACCGGGGAGCTGTTTTTT. Its protein is CATSDDRGNTGELFF.

This sequence joins TRBV7-3 and TRBJ2-1; 8 bases line up with TRBD2. V trimming: 5 bases; J trimming: 7 bases; junction bases outside the gene matches: 10. The CDR3 is 15 amino acids. The germline V gene has CDR1 SGHTA and CDR2 FQGTGA. The chain's CDR3 is CASSPSSGRRNEQFF. The CDR3 region has the DNA TGTGCCAGCAGCCCATCGAGCGGGAGAAGAAATGAGCAGTTCTTC.

The chain joins TRBV19 to TRBJ1-1; D possibly corresponds to TRBD1 (6 bases). V was clipped by 6 bases and J by 6 bases, with 14 bases between them. There are 13 residues in the CDR3. CDR1 and CDR2 (germline): LNHDA, SQIVND (reference sequence). The CDR3 region is CASRTARGSEAFF. The CDR3, as DNA: TGTGCCAGTAGGACGGCCAGGGGCTCTGAAGCTTTCTTT. The full variable domain, with the rest looked up from reference TRBV19 and TRBJ1-1, is DGGITQSPKYLFRKEGQNVTLSCEQNLNHDAMYWYRQDPGQGLRLIYYSQIVNDFQKGDIAEGYSVSREKKESFPLTVTSAQKNPTAFYLCASRTARGSEAFFGQGTRLTVV.

This chain joins TRBV6-2 or TRBV6-3 and TRBJ1-4, with D maybe TRBD1 (5 bases). Germline CDR1 and CDR2: MNHEY and SVGEGT. V was cut by 5 bases and J by 7 bases, with 20 bases left in between. This CDR3 spans 16 amino acids. The chain's CDR3 is CASSVRREAGSEKLFF. The CDR3 DNA is TGTGCCAGCAGTGTGCGCAGGGAAGCGGGGAGTGAAAAACTGTTTTTT.

The genes are TRBV19 and TRBJ1-1; possibly TRBD1 for D (5 bases). CDR3 size: 13 residues. Germline lookup yields CDR1 LNHDA and CDR2 SQIVND (reference sequence). The DNA for the CDR3 is TGTGCTACAGGTCTCCAGCTTAACACTGAAGCTTTCTTT. It is translated as CATGLQLNTEAFF. The variable domain in full, with the rest retrieved from reference TRBV19 and TRBJ1-1, is DGGITQSPKYLFRKEGQNVTLSCEQNLNHDAMYWYRQDPGQGLRLIYYSQIVNDFQKGDIAEGYSVSREKKESFPLTVTSAQKNPTAFYLCATGLQLNTEAFFGQGTRLTVV.

The V call is TRBV10-3, the J call TRBJ2-5; 12 bases are shared with TRBD2. The CDR3 spans 16 residues. Germline trimming cut 3 bases from V and 5 bases from J; bases unmatched to any gene: 7. Germline V gene sequence: CDR1 ENHRY, CDR2 SYGVKD. In DNA form, the CDR3 reads TGTGCCATCAGTGATTCTAGCGGGAGGGCCTGGGAGACCCAGTACTTC. Protein sequence: CAISDSSGRAWETQYF.

This clone was picked up one time. The chain uses TRBV5-1 and TRBJ2-3; weak D call: TRBD2 (6 bases). Germline lookup yields CDR1 SGHRS and CDR2 YFSETQ. Trimming stripped 3 bases from V and 2 bases from J, with 16 bases between. The CDR3 is made up of 16 amino acids. CDR3 nucleotides: TGCGCCAGCAGCTATGCTAGCGAGACATTCACAGATACGCAGTATTTT. Encoded protein: CASSYASETFTDTQYF.

J is TRBJ1-1 and V is TRBV4-3; a weak D match, TRBD1 (5 bases). CDR1 is LGHNA, CDR2 YSLEER, per germline. Trimming shortened V by 6 bases and J by 4 bases, and 15 bases separated the two germline ends. CDR3 length: 14 amino acids. CDR3 in DNA: TGCGCCAGCAGAATCGACAGCGTGGGCACTGAAGCTTTCTTT. This encodes CASRIDSVGTEAFF.

This clone was counted only a few times. The chain carries TRBV7-8 and TRBJ1-2, with 8 bases that match TRBD1. V lost 3 bases to trimming and J lost 4 bases; unmatched junction nucleotides: 4. The germline V gene encodes CDR1 SGHVS and CDR2 FQNEAQ. CDR3 length equals 14 residues. For the CDR3, the DNA is TGTGCCAGCAGCTTGACCGGGACAGGCTATGGCTACACCTTC. Its protein product is CASSLTGTGYGYTF.

The chain recombines TRBV28 with TRBJ2-7; 8 bases match TRBD1. This CDR3 region has 15 residues. The germline V gene encodes CDR1 MDHEN and CDR2 SYDVKM. Losses at the gene ends were 6 bases for V and 3 bases for J; bases not matched to a gene: 10. The CDR3 coding sequence is TGTGCCAGCAGCACGGCAAACAGGGGGTTCTACGAGCAGTACTTC. Translating it yields CASSTANRGFYEQYF. The full variable domain, with the rest looked up from reference TRBV28 and TRBJ2-7, is DVKVTQSSRYLVKRTGEKVFLECVQDMDHENMFWYRQDPGLGLRLIYFSYDVKMKEKGDIPEGYSVSREKKERFSLILESASTNQTSMYLCASSTANRGFYEQYFGPGTRLTVT.